The 28 T cell receptor beta chains below were found in one sample sequenced in a study of T cell responses to AZD1222 COVID-19 vaccine. TCRdb's table, derived via immunoSEQ multiplex PCR, lists solely in-frame clones and lacks some. The sample lists more than 80,000 clones, over 75% occurring once. Sample: peripheral blood, taken 28 days after the second AZD1222 dose. The receptors here all came from an adult who received the AZD1222 COVID-19 vaccine.

The genes are TRBV4-2 and TRBJ1-1, with TRBD1 matching 9 bases. Germline CDR1 LGHNA, CDR2 YNFKEQ. J gave up 6 bases and V 8 bases, and 10 bases lay outside the gene matches. CDR3 size: 14 residues. The CDR3 is CASEDRGNTAEAFF. The CDR3 region has the DNA TGTGCCAGCGAGGACAGGGGTAATACGGCTGAAGCTTTCTTT.

This chain connects TRBV28 to TRBJ2-7; D is uncertain. Trimming pared 3 bases from V and 1 base from J, leaving 13 bases between. This CDR3 spans 15 amino acids. Germline loops: CDR1 MDHEN, CDR2 SYDVKM. The CDR3 DNA follows: TGTGCCAGCAGTTTCGGGCAGGTCCCGTCCTACGAGCAGTACGTC. Protein sequence: CASSFGQVPSYEQYV.

This rearrangement joins TRBV5-1 to TRBJ1-4, with D possibly matching TRBD1 (5 bases). Trimming removed 4 bases from V and 8 bases from J, with 12 bases in between. CDR1 is SGHRS, CDR2 YFSETQ, per germline. The CDR3 contains 13 residues. The CDR3 reads CASSPQGPEKLFF. Written as DNA, the CDR3 is TGCGCCAGCAGCCCTCAGGGCCCGGAAAAACTGTTTTTT.

The gene calls are TRBV13 and TRBJ2-1; no clear D. The CDR3 covers 15 residues. Germline V lookup: CDR1 PRHDT, CDR2 FYEKMQ (reference sequence). V was clipped by 5 bases and J by 2 bases, with 13 bases between them. The CDR3 loop is CASSRPFRAYNEQFF. The CDR3 DNA follows: TGTGCCAGCAGCCGCCCCTTCCGGGCCTACAATGAGCAGTTCTTC.

The chain combines TRBV5-1 with TRBJ1-4, with unresolved D. V lost 4 bases, J lost 0 bases, and 10 bases lay in between. Germline values: CDR1 SGHRS, CDR2 YFSETQ. The CDR3 runs to 15 residues. The CDR3 protein is CASSPVVATNEKLFF. Written as DNA, the CDR3 is TGCGCCAGCAGCCCGGTGGTTGCAACTAATGAAAAACTGTTTTTT.

V usage is TRBV7-2 and J usage is TRBJ1-2; 7 bases are a match to TRBD1. The CDR3 loop spans 13 amino acids. The V gene end was trimmed by 4 bases and the J gene end by 14 bases; junction bases not matched to a gene: 13. Germline lookup yields CDR1 SGHTA and CDR2 FQGNSA. The CDR3 loop is CASSSQTGTAQTF. CDR3 DNA sequence: TGTGCCAGCAGCTCGCAGACCGGGACAGCTCAAACCTTC.

V gene TRBV12-3 or TRBV12-4 combines with J gene TRBJ1-1; D gene uncertain. This CDR3 has 11 residues. The germline V and J ends were trimmed by 6 bases and 7 bases, with 9 bases remaining between them. CDR3 in amino acids: CASRLSSEAFF. The CDR3, as DNA: TGTGCCAGCAGATTATCAAGTGAAGCTTTCTTT.

This sequence joins TRBV28 and TRBJ1-4; TRBD1 matches 7 bases. Germline V gene data show CDR1 as MDHEN and CDR2 as SYDVKM. There are 13 residues in the CDR3. V shed 6 bases and J 5 bases; nucleotides not matched to a gene: 3. CDR3: CASRMTGNEKLFF. DNA for the CDR3: TGTGCCAGCAGGATGACAGGGAATGAAAAACTGTTTTTT.

The J gene is TRBJ2-7, the V gene TRBV7-2; weak D call: TRBD2 (5 bases). This CDR3 is 14 amino acids long. Germline loops: CDR1 SGHTA, CDR2 FQGNSA. Trimming pared 5 bases from V and 3 bases from J, leaving 14 bases between. The CDR3 DNA is TGTGCCAGCAGCCTAAAGGCGGGTGGCTACGAGCAGTACTTC. Translated, it gives CASSLKAGGYEQYF.

The sample holds one count of this clone. The V gene is TRBV19, the J gene TRBJ2-7; 10 nucleotides agree with TRBD2. Germline trimming cut 3 bases from V and 2 bases from J; bases unmatched to any gene: 4. From germline, CDR1 is LNHDA and CDR2 SQIVND (reference sequence). CDR3 length equals 15 residues. For the CDR3, the DNA is TGTGCCAGTAGTATTGGACTAGCGGCCCCCTACGAGCAGTACTTC. Residues: CASSIGLAAPYEQYF.

The genes are TRBV2 and TRBJ2-7, with 11 nucleotides matching TRBD1. V dropped 8 bases and J dropped 1; count of bases not matched to a gene: 1. This CDR3 has 13 amino acids. Germline CDR1 SNHLY, CDR2 FYNNEI. This CDR3 is CASGQGASYEQYV. CDR3 bases: TGTGCCAGCGGACAGGGGGCTTCCTACGAGCAGTACGTC.

V is TRBV11-3 and J is TRBJ1-5; 7 nucleotides match TRBD1. The length of the CDR3 is 15 residues. Germline CDR1 SGHNT, CDR2 YENEEA. The V segment lost 3 bases and the J segment 5 bases; nucleotides outside the gene matches: 7. The CDR3 sequence is CASSLTGHQDQPQHF. CDR3 coding DNA: TGTGCCAGCAGCTTGACAGGGCATCAGGATCAGCCCCAGCATTTT.

This chain links TRBV6-5 with TRBJ2-3; D is perhaps TRBD2 (6 bases). The CDR3 runs to 14 residues. V lost 5 bases and J lost 2, with 11 bases in between. In germline, CDR1 is MNHEY, CDR2 SVGAGI. CDR3 bases: TGTGCCAGCAGTCGGGGGTCCTCCACAGATACGCAGTATTTT. Translating it yields CASSRGSSTDTQYF.

The genes are TRBV18 and TRBJ1-6; D unresolved. CDR3 length: 15 amino acids. Trimming pared 3 bases from V and 7 bases from J, leaving 13 bases between. Germline CDR1 and CDR2: KGHSH and LQKENI. In DNA, the CDR3 is TGTGCCAGCTCACCGGGCAGAATTGACAATTCACCCCTCCACTTT. Its translation: CASSPGRIDNSPLHF.

J is TRBJ2-4 and V is TRBV28; D is uncertain. Germline lookup yields CDR1 MDHEN and CDR2 SYDVKM. CDR3 length: 16 amino acids. V was cut by 2 bases and J by 0 bases, with 11 bases left in between. CDR3 protein: CASSLPSSVAKNIQYF. Here the CDR3 DNA reads TGTGCCAGCAGTTTACCTAGTTCTGTAGCCAAAAACATTCAGTACTTC.

The count of this clone is one. The V gene is TRBV5-5, the J gene TRBJ2-7; D tentatively reads TRBD1 or TRBD2 (6 bases each). With 4 bases removed from V and 2 bases from J, the gap between germline ends came to 13 bases. Looked up from germline, CDR1 is SGHKS and CDR2 is YYEKEE (reference sequence). There are 14 residues in the CDR3. The DNA for the CDR3 is TGTGCCAGCAGCCTCACGGGGGCAACCTACGAGCAGTACTTC. The encoded protein is CASSLTGATYEQYF.

The chain joins TRBV18 to TRBJ2-7; D remains unclear. CDR1 is KGHSH, CDR2 LQKENI, per germline. The V gene lost 3 bases and the J gene lost 5 bases, with 14 bases spanning the gap. This CDR3 spans 14 amino acids. The CDR3: CASSPAVRPNEQYF. The DNA for the CDR3 is TGTGCCAGCTCACCGGCGGTAAGGCCCAACGAGCAGTACTTC.

V usage is TRBV11-2 and J usage is TRBJ2-7; no definite D call. The CDR3 spans 11 residues. Between the trimmed V and J ends, which lost 7 bases and 3 bases, there was a span of 7 bases. The germline V gene has CDR1 SGHAT and CDR2 FQNNGV. CDR3 in DNA: TGTGCCAGCACCCCAGGCTACGAGCAGTACTTC. Translation: CASTPGYEQYF.

The CDR3 loop reads CSASPIISSYNEQFF. The CDR3 DNA reads TGCAGTGCTAGTCCTATCATTAGCTCCTACAATGAGCAGTTCTTC. The chain recombines TRBV20-1 with TRBJ2-1, with D uncertain. V lost 3 bases and J lost 0, with 12 bases in between. Per germline, CDR1 DFQATT and CDR2 SNEGSKA (reference sequence). The CDR3 consists of 15 residues.

The chain is built from TRBV5-1 and TRBJ1-6, with no clear D. This CDR3 has 14 amino acids. The V end lost 5 bases, the J end lost 8 bases, and 14 bases lay between the germline ends. Germline CDR1 SGHRS, CDR2 YFSETQ. The CDR3 DNA reads as TGCGCCAGCAGGTTAGTTATAGAGGATTCACCCCTCCACTTT. Protein sequence: CASRLVIEDSPLHF.

Of note for this clone: One end of the junction varies from germline; a read error may be responsible. The rearrangement links TRBV7-7 to TRBJ2-3, with D perhaps matching TRBD1 or TRBD2 (5 bases each). CDR3 size: 13 residues. The germline V gene encodes CDR1 SSHAT and CDR2 FNYEAQ (reference sequence). This CDR3 reads CASREYGADTQYF. The CDR3 DNA follows: TGTGCTAGCAGGGAGTACGGGGCAGATACGCAGTATTTT.

V and J are TRBV7-6 and TRBJ2-7; D might be TRBD1 (5 bases). Germline-derived CDR1 and CDR2 are SGHVS and FNYEAQ. V was trimmed by 3 bases and J by 3 bases, leaving 12 bases between them. The CDR3 has 14 amino acids. The CDR3 here is CASSLGQSHYEQYF. The CDR3 coding sequence is TGTGCCAGCAGCTTGGGGCAGTCCCACTACGAGCAGTACTTC. The whole variable domain, remainder taken from reference TRBV7-6 and TRBJ2-7, is GAGVSQSPRYKVTKRGQDVALRCDPISGHVSLYWYRQALGQGPEFLTYFNYEAQQDKSGLPNDRFSAERPEGSISTLTIQRTEQRDSAMYRCASSLGQSHYEQYFGPGTRLTVT.

This chain links TRBV6-6 with TRBJ1-1, with TRBD1 as a possible D gene (5 bases). The V gene lost 5 bases and the J gene lost 0 bases, with 19 bases spanning the gap. CDR3 length equals 17 residues. Per the germline V gene, CDR1 is MNHNY and CDR2 is SVGAGI (reference sequence). The CDR3 DNA sequence: TGTGCCAGCAGTCGCCCTCCGGGACGGTTCATGAACACTGAAGCTTTCTTT. Protein sequence: CASSRPPGRFMNTEAFF.

The chain links TRBV6-5 to TRBJ2-5; TRBD1 matches at 9 bases. Germline V lookup: CDR1 MNHEY, CDR2 SVGAGI. With V trimmed by 5 bases and J by 4 bases, 8 bases remained unmatched. This CDR3 has 15 residues. CDR3 region: CASSTQTGGAETQYF. The DNA for the CDR3 is TGTGCCAGCAGTACTCAGACAGGGGGAGCAGAGACCCAGTACTTC.

This chain uses TRBV27 with TRBJ1-2; unclear D gene. CDR3 size: 14 residues. V was clipped by 5 bases and J by 5 bases, with 15 bases between them. From germline, CDR1 is MNHEY and CDR2 SMNVEV (reference sequence). CDR3 region: CASSPYYTNYGYTF. As DNA, the CDR3 is TGTGCCAGCAGTCCCTACTATACCAATTATGGCTACACCTTC.

The J gene is TRBJ1-3, the V gene TRBV15, with D possibly TRBD1 on 5 matching bases. The CDR3 has 16 residues. Trimming removed 0 bases from V and 2 bases from J, with 11 bases in between. Germline CDR1 LNHNV, CDR2 YYDKDF (reference sequence). CDR3 residues: CATSRDQMGAGNTIYF. The DNA for the CDR3 is TGTGCCACCAGCAGAGATCAGATGGGGGCTGGAAACACCATATATTTT.

The rearrangement links TRBV30 to TRBJ2-3; D is ambiguous. This CDR3 comprises 12 residues. Germline lookup yields CDR1 GTSNPN and CDR2 SVGIG (reference sequence). The germline V and J ends were trimmed by 1 base and 5 bases, with 7 bases remaining between them. The CDR3 protein is CAWSAKGDTQYF. As DNA, the CDR3 is TGTGCCTGGAGTGCCAAGGGAGATACGCAGTATTTT.

The chain joins TRBV6-5 to TRBJ1-3, with D unclear. Germline values: CDR1 MNHEY, CDR2 SVGAGI. V shed 6 bases and J shed 0 bases, with 3 bases lying between them. This CDR3 comprises 12 residues. CDR3 DNA sequence: TGTGCCAGCAGGGACTCTGGAAACACCATATATTTT. Amino acid sequence: CASRDSGNTIYF.